The present T cell receptor beta chain was sequenced within a study of cytomegalovirus exposure and HLA in healthy donors (TCRdb year 2017). Looking at the study overall: An earlier analysis of some 600 of the donors reported under 300 Gb of sequence data and about 120 million unique TCR beta sequences obtained from around 170 million T cells. About 300 gigabases of sequencing data and 78 million or so unique TCR sequences were included in an early release covering under 650 HLA-typed donors. Among the roughly 400 genotyped donors, more than 70% belonged to the genetic ancestry cluster associated with self-reported Caucasian donors. The aim of the study was to test whether cataloging public T cell receptors could identify signatures of past pathogen exposure. Using immunosequencing, the study profiled T cell repertoires from 500 to 800 subjects and related those repertoires to cytomegalovirus serostatus. Besides the first cohort of 550 to 750 subjects, a separate validation cohort made up of 120 different subjects was used. To predict cytomegalovirus infection status, the study brought together high-throughput TCR immunosequencing, statistical association of individual TCRs with disease status, and machine learning. In a later analysis, previously published TCR beta repertoires from some 640 donors were re-analyzed and high-resolution HLA genotyping was added so that TCR occurrence patterns could be studied. Rather than using new phenotypic data, the later analysis identified candidate immune exposures from TCR beta sequences and from how often those sequences occurred across donors. To decide whether each TCR beta V gene segment behaved as functional or pseudogenic, an earlier analysis of fewer than 750 of the donors relied on high-throughput TCR beta sequencing. Alongside the repertoire data, information on donor age, sex, ethnicity and CMV serostatus was compiled. A later genetic analysis used genome-wide SNP genotypes for about 55% of the 666 donors, treating that subset as a discovery cohort. All discovery cohort repertoires had been generated on a single sequencing platform. Class I and class II HLA loci were covered by the typing at four-digit resolution. The number of typed donors differed by locus: about 620-640 for A, B, C, DRB1 and DQB1; 522 for DQA1; approximately 600 for DPA1; and roughly 490 for DPB1. Roughly 5 DR-DQ haplotypes were handled as single units for association and clustering, since linkage in the cohort was strong. Among under 450 genotyped donors of the cohort, an average of about 240,000 unique TCR beta nucleotide sequences were sequenced per donor, roughly 20% of them non-productive.

As for this clone: The specificity of this receptor is unknown. Base-call qualities are not available, and no considerably larger clone is one nucleotide away.

The investigation overall reported the following: Because the 87-base-pair reads could not distinguish some IMGT-functional V segments, including TRBV6-2 and TRBV6-3, those segments were excluded. Linkage disequilibrium might explain the correlated functional status among segregating V segments, but an unknown experimental factor could not be ruled out. CMV serostatus was the only immune exposure information available for the cohort. The sequencing pipeline was judged likely to have produced a cluster of highly shared sequence variants as a technical artifact. Only TCR beta chains were sequenced in this cohort, and the absence of alpha or paired-chain data limited detectable features. Presence/absence analyses assumed roughly uniform sequencing depth across donors, an assumption that may not hold. A total of fewer than 200 TCR beta chains were listed by the study as associated with cytomegalovirus. According to a later analysis, parvovirus B19, influenza, CMV and Epstein-Barr virus appeared linked to several top co-occurrence clusters. An association between a missense DCLRE1C variant and V-gene and J-gene trimming of TCR beta chains was found in a later genetic analysis and replicated in an independent cohort. In vitro tests confirmed that a few of the cytomegalovirus-associated TCR beta chains recognize cytomegalovirus antigens. In a later analysis, some 18,000 TCR beta sequences were associated with specific HLA alleles at a false discovery rate of 0.05. Because some donors lacked HLA typing at each locus, the association tests relied only on the typed subset. An earlier analysis of around 540 of the donors showed that most TCR beta V segments appeared in productive rearrangements either about 90% or about 30% of the time, which broadly matched IMGT annotations. A further reported finding was that TCR beta sequences accurately predicted the HLA-A and HLA-B alleles for most subjects in the first cohort. The classifier was reported to diagnose cytomegalovirus status with high specificity and sensitivity in both the original cohort and the validation cohort. When HLA alleles, especially DR and DQ, strongly co-occurred, attributing TCR associations to individual alleles was difficult. It was suggested by the authors that the approach could potentially be generalized to other disease states and immunological phenotypes. Because counts were too low, more than 15 rarely observed V segments, including chromosome 9 orphons, were left out of the earlier analysis of about 500 of the donors. Compared with equally common non-associated chains, HLA-associated TCR beta chains in a later analysis were more clonally expanded and had lower generation probabilities. In a later analysis, TCR association rates were found to vary across HLA loci, with the most associated TCRs seen for DRB1 alleles and the fewest for HLA-C alleles. Most TCR sequences were seen in very few donors, while some public TCRs were found in many individuals. Compared with the approximately 710-donor mean, donors in an Asian-associated ancestry cluster had fewer N-insertions in productive TCRs, according to a later genetic analysis. According to a later analysis, most CMV-associated TCR beta chains appeared to be HLA-restricted, and the HLA associations seemed to be driven largely by CMV exposure.

The library came from the immunoSEQ multiplex PCR assay. A mixture of 60 forward primers for TCR Vbeta segments and 13 reverse primers for TCR Jbeta segments was used in the multiplex PCR. The CDR3 region of rearranged TCR beta genes was amplified from genomic DNA with a multiplex PCR assay. The Illumina HiSeq System was used to sequence the amplified TCR beta libraries as 87-base-pair reads. The paper's processing steps were these. In a later analysis, tens of millions of unique TCR beta chains were counted across the roughly 610 repertoires, and some 10 million of these chains were shared by at least two donors. To remove PCR and sequencing errors, raw reads were error-corrected and collapsed into unique sequences using a nearest-neighbor algorithm that merged closely related sequences. To assign V, D and J gene segments, CDR3 sequences were aligned to IMGT reference sequences. For a sequence to be retained, at least a six-nucleotide match to both a V gene segment and a J gene segment was required. A rearrangement was called productive if the CDR3 had no stop codons and remained in frame with V and J, and every other rearrangement was called non-productive. Following IMGT convention, CDR3 was defined as the stretch from the second conserved V-encoded cysteine to the conserved J-encoded phenylalanine. Sequences without an unambiguous match to a single V gene segment were excluded from the earlier analysis of several hundred of the donors. An earlier analysis of 587 of the donors called V segments functional above 56.7% productive rearrangements and segregating when the between-donor standard deviation exceeded 5%. To diagnose cytomegalovirus status from the catalog of TCR beta chain sequences, a statistical classification framework was built. A later analysis assigned V and J genes by comparing TCR nucleotide sequences with IMGT/GENE-DB human TR gene sequences. Using the TCRdist pipeline, a later analysis assigned CDR3 sequences along with most-parsimonious VDJ recombination scenarios. In a later analysis, each TCR beta chain was defined by its CDR3 amino acid sequence together with its V-gene family, and reads lacking a unique V-gene family were excluded. As a way to deal with suspected cross-contamination and a sequencing artifact, a later analysis dropped 450 to 600 nucleotide sequences that were highly shared and had low generation probability. For each public chain, a later analysis derived a clonal expansion index from normalized ranks of inferred template counts within each repertoire. In a later analysis, generation probabilities were computed using a VDJ recombination model fitted to out-of-frame rearrangements, and the results were checked against IGoR. Hypergeometric tests were used in a later analysis to score TCR-TCR, TCR-HLA and TCR-CMV co-occurrence, with a repertoire-size bias correction applied to the TCR pairs. In a later analysis, false discovery rates were estimated by permuting HLA or CMV assignments 20 times. In a later analysis, co-occurring TCRs were grouped with DBSCAN, and TCRdist sequence similarity was added when clustering was performed within HLA-allele-positive subsets. Co-occurrence clustering excluded repertoires with fewer than 30,000 or more than 120,000 public chains, plus five with anomalous nucleotide sharing. As stored in TCRdb, this immuneACCESS dataset retains in-frame rearrangements with V and J assigned. A fraction of the clones does not appear; measured against another copy, unresolved V genes explain less than half of the discrepancy, and the remainder lacks a known reason. D and trimming were read from the DNA, whereas the V and J calls and clone size are those reported in that table. Present in this sample are 150,000 to 200,000 clones, 80% of which were seen just once. In total, the top ten clones hold about 6.3% of the sample.

The cohort was made up of roughly 670 healthy bone marrow donors. All cohort members were sampled while nominally healthy, although unrecorded immune exposures were likely present. The donor tested CMV seropositive, placing the donor among the roughly 300 seropositive members of the cohort. A peripheral blood sample was collected from each donor, and TCR beta sequencing was performed on peripheral blood mononuclear cells. Genomic DNA extraction from the blood cell samples was performed with the Qiagen DNeasy Blood Extraction Kit. The CDR3 holds 14 amino acids from the cysteine to the phenylalanine. The only DNA kept is the CDR3, 42 bases in frame from the first base. The germline V gene encodes CDR1 MDHEN and CDR2 SYDVKM. V loses 5 bases, J loses 0 bases, and the germline ends lie 11 bases apart.

The sample comprised PBMCs. The chain links TRBV28 with TRBJ2-7; matching of 6 bases hints at TRBD2 as the D gene. This TCR was sampled from a male donor in good health and CMV-seropositive. The DNA reads as follows: TGTGCCAGCAGTACGGGGGTGAGCTCCTACGAGCAGTACTTC. Its translation is CASSTGVSSYEQYF.